The 2 T cell receptor beta chains below all came from one sample that was sequenced in a study of T cells in women clearing cervical HPV infection. TCRdb's table, derived via immunoSEQ multiplex PCR, lists solely in-frame clones and lacks some. Its listing shows about 15,000 clones. Sequenced sample: blood buffy coat. The receptors stem from a woman between 18 and 70 years old with a cervical HPV16 infection that either progressed to CIN3+ or cleared (not recorded which).

Notes on this clone: Read data end 3 residues before the CDR3 end; the end is taken from the germline J gene. V is TRBV19 and J is TRBJ2-5, with 11 bases identical to TRBD2. Germline CDR1 LNHDA, CDR2 SQIVND (reference sequence). The CDR3 covers 15 residues. The J segment lost 5 bases and the V segment lost 5 bases, leaving 7 bases of the junction unmatched. The CDR3 protein is CASSSTSGDAETQYF. Incomplete CDR3 DNA: TGTGCCAGTAGTTCGACTAGCGGGGATGCGGAGACC.

Regarding this clone: The CDR3 is cut off 3 residues early in the read; its end comes from the germline J gene. The rearrangement uses TRBV7-2 and TRBJ1-2; D gene unclear. Trimming left V 3 bases short and J 2 bases short, with 10 bases between. This CDR3 has 14 residues. The germline V gene has CDR1 SGHTA and CDR2 FQGNSA. CDR3 amino acids: CASSFHTENYGYTF. CDR3 DNA (partial): TGTGCCAGCAGCTTCCATACAGAGAACTATGGC. Supplemented by reference TRBV7-2 and TRBJ1-2, the full variable domain reads GAGVSQSPSNKVTEKGKDVELRCDPISGHTALYWYRQSLGQGLEFLIYFQGNSAPDKSGLPSDRFSAERTGGSVSTLTIQRTQQEDSAVYLCASSFHTENYGYTFGSGTRLTVV.